The clone carrying this TCR beta chain showed up just once. No antigen is known for it. It was with a sample-barcoded 5' primer and a J-beta primer mix that a second PCR of roughly 6 to 11 cycles was run. TCRdb re-analysed the 5' RACE reads in MiXCR, keeping a single row per CDR3 protein. This table holds some 940,000 distinct CDR3 sequences, 25% to 30% found once. The data derive from a study of blood T cells in healthy people across ages. V was shortened by 5 bases and J by 2 bases, with 24 bases between the two germline ends. The germline gives CDR1 MDHEN, CDR2 SYDVKM. This CDR3 has 18 amino acids. There were healthy Caucasian individuals from Russia, aged 6 to 90, serving as donors. Overall study findings and caveats: Diversity was higher, and naive CD4+ cells more numerous, in long-lived donors than in aged donors. With naive T cell percentage, TCR beta diversity showed a strong correlation.

This same sample was also part of a study on T cells of mothers and their children. From that study: Mothers and children who were related shared slightly more overlap than unrelated pairs, but not significantly more.

This sequence was found in a woman aged 40-49 years in good health. Sequences were obtained from blood. The chain uses TRBV28 and TRBJ1-1, with a tentative D call TRBD1 (6 bases). The CDR3: CASSLTGILTPRNTEAFF. DNA of the CDR3: TGTGCCAGCAGTCTTACAGGGATATTGACCCCTCGTAACACTGAAGCTTTCTTT.